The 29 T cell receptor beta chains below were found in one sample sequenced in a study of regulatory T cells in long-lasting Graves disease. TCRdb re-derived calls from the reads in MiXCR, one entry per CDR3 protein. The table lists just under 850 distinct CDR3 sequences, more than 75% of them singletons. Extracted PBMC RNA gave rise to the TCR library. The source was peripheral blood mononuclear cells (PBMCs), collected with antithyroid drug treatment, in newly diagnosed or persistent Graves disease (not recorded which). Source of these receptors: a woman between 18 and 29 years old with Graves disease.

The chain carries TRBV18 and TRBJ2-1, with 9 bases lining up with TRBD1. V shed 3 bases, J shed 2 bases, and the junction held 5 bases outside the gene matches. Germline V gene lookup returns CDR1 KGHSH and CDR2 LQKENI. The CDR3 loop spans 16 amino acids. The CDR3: CASSPPGQGPYNEQFF. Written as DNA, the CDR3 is TGTGCCAGCTCACCGCCGGGACAGGGTCCCTACAATGAGCAGTTCTTC. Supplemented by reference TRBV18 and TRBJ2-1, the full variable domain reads NAGVMQNPRHLVRRRGQEARLRCSPMKGHSHVYWYRQLPEEGLKFMVYLQKENIIDESGMPKERFSAEFPKEGPSILRIQQVVRGDSAAYFCASSPPGQGPYNEQFFGPGTRLTVL.

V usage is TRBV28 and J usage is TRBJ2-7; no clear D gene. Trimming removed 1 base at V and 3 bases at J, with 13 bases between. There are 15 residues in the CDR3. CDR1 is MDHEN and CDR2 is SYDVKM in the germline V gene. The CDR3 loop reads CASSLFRSPLYEQYF. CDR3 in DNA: TGTGCCAGCAGTTTATTTCGGAGTCCACTCTACGAGCAGTACTTC.

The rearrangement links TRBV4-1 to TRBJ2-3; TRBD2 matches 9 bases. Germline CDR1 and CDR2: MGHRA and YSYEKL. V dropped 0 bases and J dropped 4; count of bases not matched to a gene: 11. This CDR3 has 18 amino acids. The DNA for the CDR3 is TGCGCCAGCAGCCAAGAAAGGGACGCTAGCGGGAAGGCAGATACGCAGTATTTT. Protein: CASSQERDASGKADTQYF.

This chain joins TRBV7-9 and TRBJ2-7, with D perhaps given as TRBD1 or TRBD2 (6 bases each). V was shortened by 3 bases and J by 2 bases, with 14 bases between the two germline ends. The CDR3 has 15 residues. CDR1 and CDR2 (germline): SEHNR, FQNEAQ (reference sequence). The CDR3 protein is CASSFGPRDTYEQYF. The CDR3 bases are TGTGCCAGCAGCTTTGGACCGCGGGACACCTACGAGCAGTACTTC.

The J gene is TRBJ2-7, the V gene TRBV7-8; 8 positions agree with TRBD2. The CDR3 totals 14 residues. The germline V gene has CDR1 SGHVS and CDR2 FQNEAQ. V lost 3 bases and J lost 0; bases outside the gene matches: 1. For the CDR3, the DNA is TGTGCCAGCAGCTTCCGGGGGGGCTCCTACGAGCAGTACTTC. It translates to CASSFRGGSYEQYF.

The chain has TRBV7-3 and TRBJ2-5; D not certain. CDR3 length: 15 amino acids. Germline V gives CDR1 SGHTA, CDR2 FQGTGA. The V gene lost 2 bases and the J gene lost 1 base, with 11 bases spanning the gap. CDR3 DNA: TGTGCCAGCAGCTTAGGTAGCACGACCCAAGAGACCCAGTACTTC. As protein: CASSLGSTTQETQYF.

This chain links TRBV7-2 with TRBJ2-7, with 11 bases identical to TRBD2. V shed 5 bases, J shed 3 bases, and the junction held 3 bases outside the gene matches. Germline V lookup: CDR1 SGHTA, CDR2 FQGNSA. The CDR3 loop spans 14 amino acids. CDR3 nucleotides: TGTGCCAGCAGCCAAGGACTAGCGGGCTACGAGCAGTACTTC. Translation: CASSQGLAGYEQYF.

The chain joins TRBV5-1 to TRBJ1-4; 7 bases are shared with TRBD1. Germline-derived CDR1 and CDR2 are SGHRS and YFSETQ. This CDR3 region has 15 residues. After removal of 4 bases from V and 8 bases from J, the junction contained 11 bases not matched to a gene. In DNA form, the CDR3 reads TGCGCCAGCAGCCCCTGGGACAGCTTAGCCGAAAAACTGTTTTTT. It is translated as CASSPWDSLAEKLFF.

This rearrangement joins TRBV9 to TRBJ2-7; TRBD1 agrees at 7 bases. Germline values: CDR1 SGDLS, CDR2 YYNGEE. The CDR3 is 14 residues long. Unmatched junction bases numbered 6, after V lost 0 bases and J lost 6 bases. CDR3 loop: CASSVGDRGGEQYF. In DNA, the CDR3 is TGTGCCAGCAGCGTAGGGGACAGAGGAGGCGAGCAGTACTTC.

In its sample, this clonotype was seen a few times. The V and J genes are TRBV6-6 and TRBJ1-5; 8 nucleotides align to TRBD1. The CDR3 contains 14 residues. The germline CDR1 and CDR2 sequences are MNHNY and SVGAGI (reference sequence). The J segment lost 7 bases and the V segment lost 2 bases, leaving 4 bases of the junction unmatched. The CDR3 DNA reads TGTGCCAGCAGTTACCCCGGACAGGGCCAGCCCCAGCATTTT. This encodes CASSYPGQGQPQHF.

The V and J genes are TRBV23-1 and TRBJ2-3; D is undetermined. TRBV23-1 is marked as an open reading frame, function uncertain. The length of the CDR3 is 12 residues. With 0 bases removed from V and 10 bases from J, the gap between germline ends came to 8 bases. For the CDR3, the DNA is TGCGCCAGCAGTCAATCCGAGGTTGCGCAGTATTTT. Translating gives CASSQSEVAQYF.

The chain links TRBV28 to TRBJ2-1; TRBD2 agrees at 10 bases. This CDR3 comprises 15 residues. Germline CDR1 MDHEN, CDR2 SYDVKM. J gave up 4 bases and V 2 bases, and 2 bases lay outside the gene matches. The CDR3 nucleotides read TGTGCCAGCAGTTTAACACTAGCGGGATACAATGAGCAGTTCTTC. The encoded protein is CASSLTLAGYNEQFF.

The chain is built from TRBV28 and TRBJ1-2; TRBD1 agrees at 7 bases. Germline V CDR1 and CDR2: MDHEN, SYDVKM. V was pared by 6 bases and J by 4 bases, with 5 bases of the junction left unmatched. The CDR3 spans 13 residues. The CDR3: CASRRQGSYGYTF. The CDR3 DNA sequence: TGTGCCAGCAGGCGACAGGGTAGCTATGGCTACACCTTC.

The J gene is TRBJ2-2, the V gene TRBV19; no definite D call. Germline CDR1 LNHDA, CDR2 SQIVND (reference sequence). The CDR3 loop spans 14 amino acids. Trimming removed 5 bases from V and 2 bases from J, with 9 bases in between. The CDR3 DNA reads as TGTGCCAGTAGTTCAGGAGTTAACACCGGGGAGCTGTTTTTT. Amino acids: CASSSGVNTGELFF.

CDR3 amino acids: CASSIDLQGRWKNGYTF. The CDR3 coding sequence is TGTGCCAGCAGCATAGACCTACAGGGAAGATGGAAGAATGGCTACACCTTC. J is TRBJ1-2 and V is TRBV19; D is perhaps TRBD1 (6 bases). Trimming removed 9 bases from V and 6 bases from J, with 29 bases in between. This CDR3 comprises 17 residues. The germline V gene has CDR1 LNHDA and CDR2 SQIVND (reference sequence).

In DNA, the CDR3 is TGTGCCTGCCCAGGGCCACGGGGGGGAAACACCATATATTTT. Protein: CACPGPRGGNTIYF. The chain is built from TRBV30 and TRBJ1-3; weak D call: TRBD1 (5 bases). The V and J ends lost 6 bases and 4 bases respectively, with 16 bases between them. CDR3 length: 14 amino acids. Germline loops: CDR1 GTSNPN, CDR2 SVGIG (reference sequence).

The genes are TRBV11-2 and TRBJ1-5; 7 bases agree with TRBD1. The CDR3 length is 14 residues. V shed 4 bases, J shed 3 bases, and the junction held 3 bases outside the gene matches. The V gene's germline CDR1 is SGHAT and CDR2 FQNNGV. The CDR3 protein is CASSSGQFNQPQHF. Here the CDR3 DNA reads TGTGCCAGCAGCTCGGGACAGTTCAATCAGCCCCAGCATTTT.

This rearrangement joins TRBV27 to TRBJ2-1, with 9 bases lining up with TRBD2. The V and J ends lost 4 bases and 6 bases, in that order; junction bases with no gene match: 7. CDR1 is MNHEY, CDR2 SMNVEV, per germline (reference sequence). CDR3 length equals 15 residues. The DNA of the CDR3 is TGTGCCAGCAGTTGGGCAGCGGGAGGCGGCAATGAGCAGTTCTTC. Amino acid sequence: CASSWAAGGGNEQFF.

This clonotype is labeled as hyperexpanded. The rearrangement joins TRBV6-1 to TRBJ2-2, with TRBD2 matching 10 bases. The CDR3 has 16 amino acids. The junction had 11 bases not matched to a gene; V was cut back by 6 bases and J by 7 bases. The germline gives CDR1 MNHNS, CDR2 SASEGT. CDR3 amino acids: CASRSYLAGDLGELFF. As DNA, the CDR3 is TGTGCCAGCAGGTCCTACCTAGCGGGAGACCTCGGGGAGCTGTTTTTT.

CDR3 region: CASRGNPTTGELFF. CDR3 DNA: TGCGCCAGCCGCGGGAATCCAACCACCGGGGAGCTGTTTTTT. The chain has TRBV10-1 and TRBJ2-2, with TRBD2 as a possible D gene (6 bases). This CDR3 has 14 amino acids. Germline values: CDR1 WNHNN, CDR2 SYGVQD (reference sequence). Deletions cut 8 bases from V and 4 bases from J, with 14 bases between.

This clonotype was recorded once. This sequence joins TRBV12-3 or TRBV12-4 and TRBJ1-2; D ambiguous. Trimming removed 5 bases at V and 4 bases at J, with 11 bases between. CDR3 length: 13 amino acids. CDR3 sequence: CASSGVETYGYTF. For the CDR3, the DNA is TGTGCCAGCAGTGGGGTTGAGACCTATGGCTACACCTTC.

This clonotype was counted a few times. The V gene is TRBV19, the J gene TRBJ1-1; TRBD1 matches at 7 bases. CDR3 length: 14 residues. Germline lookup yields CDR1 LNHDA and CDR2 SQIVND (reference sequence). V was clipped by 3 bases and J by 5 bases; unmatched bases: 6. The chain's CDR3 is CASSISGGQTEAFF. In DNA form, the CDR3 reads TGTGCCAGTAGTATCTCAGGGGGGCAGACTGAAGCTTTCTTT.

CDR3 nucleotides: TGTGCCAGCAGCCGGTGGGGGGCGAGAATCCACGAGCAGTACTTC. Translating gives CASSRWGARIHEQYF. V usage is TRBV27 and J usage is TRBJ2-7; possibly TRBD1 or TRBD2 for D (6 bases each). This CDR3 is built from 15 residues. Trimming removed 6 bases at V and 5 bases at J, with 20 bases between. Germline lookup yields CDR1 MNHEY and CDR2 SMNVEV (reference sequence).

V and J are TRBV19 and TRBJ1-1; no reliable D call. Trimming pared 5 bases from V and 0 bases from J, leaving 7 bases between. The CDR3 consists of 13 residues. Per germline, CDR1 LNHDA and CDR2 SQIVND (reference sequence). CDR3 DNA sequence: TGTGCCAGTAGTGTGAAGGTGAACACTGAAGCTTTCTTT. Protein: CASSVKVNTEAFF.

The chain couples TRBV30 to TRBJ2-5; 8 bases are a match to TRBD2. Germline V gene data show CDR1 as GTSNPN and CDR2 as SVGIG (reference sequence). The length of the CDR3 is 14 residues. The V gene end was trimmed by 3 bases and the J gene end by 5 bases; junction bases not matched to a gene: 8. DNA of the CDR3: TGTGCCTGGAGGGGTCGGGGGGGCGGCGAGACCCAGTACTTC. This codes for CAWRGRGGGETQYF.

DNA for the CDR3: TGTGCCAGCAGTTTTCAACCTCCCAGGGCGTATTCACCCCTCCACTTT. This translates into CASSFQPPRAYSPLHF. V and J are TRBV27 and TRBJ1-6, with TRBD1 as a possible D gene (5 bases). The germline V gene encodes CDR1 MNHEY and CDR2 SMNVEV (reference sequence). Between the trimmed V and J ends, which lost 3 bases and 8 bases, there was a span of 17 bases. This CDR3 is built from 16 residues.

CDR3 residues: CASSLGLGQTDQPQHF. DNA of the CDR3: TGTGCCAGCAGCTTGGGCCTCGGGCAAACCGATCAGCCCCAGCATTTT. The chain is built from TRBV5-6 and TRBJ1-5; D is unclear. This CDR3 is 16 amino acids long. V dropped 0 bases and J dropped 5 bases, with 15 bases sitting between them. Germline loops: CDR1 SGHDT, CDR2 YYEEEE.

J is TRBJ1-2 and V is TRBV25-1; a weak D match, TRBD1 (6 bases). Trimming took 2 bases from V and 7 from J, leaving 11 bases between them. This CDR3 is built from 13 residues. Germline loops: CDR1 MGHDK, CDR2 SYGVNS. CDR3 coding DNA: TGTGCCAGCAGTGAAGTTACAGGGTTTGGCTACACCTTC. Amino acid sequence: CASSEVTGFGYTF.

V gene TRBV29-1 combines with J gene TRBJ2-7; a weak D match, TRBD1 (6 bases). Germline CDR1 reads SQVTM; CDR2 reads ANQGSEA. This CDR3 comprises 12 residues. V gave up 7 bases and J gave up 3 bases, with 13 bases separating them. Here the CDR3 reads CSARTGIYEQYF. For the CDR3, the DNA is TGCAGCGCTAGAACAGGGATCTACGAGCAGTACTTC.